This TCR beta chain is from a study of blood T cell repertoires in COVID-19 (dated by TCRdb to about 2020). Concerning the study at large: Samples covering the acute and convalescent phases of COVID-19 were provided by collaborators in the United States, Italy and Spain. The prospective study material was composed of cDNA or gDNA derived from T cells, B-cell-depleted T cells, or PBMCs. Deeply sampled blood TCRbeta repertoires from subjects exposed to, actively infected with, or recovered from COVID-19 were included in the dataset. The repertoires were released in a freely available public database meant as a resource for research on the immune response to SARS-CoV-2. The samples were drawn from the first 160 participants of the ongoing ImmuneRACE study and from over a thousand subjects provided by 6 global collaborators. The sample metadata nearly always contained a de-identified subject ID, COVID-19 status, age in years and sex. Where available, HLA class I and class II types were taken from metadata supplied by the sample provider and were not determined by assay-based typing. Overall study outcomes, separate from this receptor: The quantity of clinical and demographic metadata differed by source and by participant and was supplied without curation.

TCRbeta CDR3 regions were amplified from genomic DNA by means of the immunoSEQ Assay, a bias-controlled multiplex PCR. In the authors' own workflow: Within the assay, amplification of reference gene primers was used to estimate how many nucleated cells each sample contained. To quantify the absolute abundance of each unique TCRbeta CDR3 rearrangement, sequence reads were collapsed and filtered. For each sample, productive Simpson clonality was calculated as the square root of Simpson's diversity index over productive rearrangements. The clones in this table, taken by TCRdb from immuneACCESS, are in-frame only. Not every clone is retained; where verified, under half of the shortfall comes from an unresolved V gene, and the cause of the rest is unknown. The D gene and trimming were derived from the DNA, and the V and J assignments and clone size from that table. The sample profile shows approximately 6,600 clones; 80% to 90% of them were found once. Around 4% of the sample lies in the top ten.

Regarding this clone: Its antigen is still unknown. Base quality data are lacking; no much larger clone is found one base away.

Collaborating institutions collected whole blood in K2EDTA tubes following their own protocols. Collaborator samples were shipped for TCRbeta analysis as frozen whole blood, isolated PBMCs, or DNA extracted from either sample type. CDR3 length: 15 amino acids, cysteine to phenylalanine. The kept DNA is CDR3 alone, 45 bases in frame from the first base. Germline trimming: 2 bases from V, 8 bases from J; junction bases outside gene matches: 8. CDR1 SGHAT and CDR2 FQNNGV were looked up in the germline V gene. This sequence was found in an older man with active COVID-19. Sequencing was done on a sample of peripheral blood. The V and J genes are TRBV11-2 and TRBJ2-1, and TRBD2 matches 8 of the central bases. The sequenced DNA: TGTGCCAGCAGCTTATTGCGCGGGAGGCTTCATGAGCAGTTCTTC. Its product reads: CASSLLRGRLHEQFF.